This is a list of T cell receptor beta chains from one sample in a study of T cells after yellow fever vaccination. TCRdb fed the 5' RACE reads into MiXCR, producing one record per CDR3 protein. The repertoire holds 450,000 to 550,000 distinct CDR3 sequences, just over 20% seen once, with about 16% in the top ten. The specimen comprised PBMCs, sampled around 3 weeks after the first yellow fever vaccination. These receptors all come from a man aged 18 to 30 who received the YFV17D yellow fever vaccine. Both conserved end residues are part of each CDR3. The D gene is left open where the match is weak. The size entry is marked missing in some rows and otherwise reads once, few, many or a size class.

once | TRBJ2-2 | TRBV10-3 | - | CAISESGLRESPGELFF | TGTGCCATCAGTGAGTCGGGGCTCAGGGAGTCACCCGGGGAGCTGTTTTTT
- | TRBJ2-5 | TRBV7-9 | - | CASSWDGSQETQYF | TGTGCCAGCAGTTGGGACGGATCCCAAGAGACCCAGTACTTC
- | TRBJ2-1 | TRBV6-1 | - | CASSEMSISGEQFF | TGTGCCAGCAGTGAAATGTCCATTAGTGGTGAGCAGTTCTTC
many | TRBJ1-6 | TRBV2 | - | CASSDSGQSPLHF | TGTGCCAGCAGTGACTCAGGGCAGTCACCCCTCCACTTT
few | TRBJ2-1 | TRBV11-2 | - | CASSRSANEQFF | TGTGCCAGCAGCCGATCGGCCAATGAGCAGTTCTTC
- | TRBJ2-1 | TRBV24-1 | TRBD1 | CATSDPTGSAYNEQFF | TGTGCCACCAGTGATCCGACAGGGTCAGCCTACAATGAGCAGTTCTTC
- | TRBJ2-1 | TRBV19 | - | CASSLPLGNEQFF | TGTGCCAGTAGTCTCCCCCTGGGCAATGAGCAGTTCTTC
- | TRBJ2-1 | TRBV20-1 | - | CSAGIGGSYNEQFF | TGCAGTGCGGGAATCGGGGGATCCTACAATGAGCAGTTCTTC
few | TRBJ2-5 | TRBV10-3 | - | CAISEDRGTQYF | TGTGCCATCAGTGAAGACCGGGGGACCCAGTACTTC
few | TRBJ1-5 | TRBV6-5 | - | CASATGRDQPQHF | TGTGCCAGCGCTACAGGGAGGGATCAGCCCCAGCATTTT
few | TRBJ2-7 | TRBV5-1 | - | CASSFFGGTTYEQYF | TGCGCCAGCAGCTTCTTCGGGGGCACTACCTACGAGCAGTACTTC
few | TRBJ2-5 | TRBV4-3 | - | CASSQGRYQTQYF | TGCGCCAGCAGTCAAGGGCGGTATCAGACCCAGTACTTC
- | TRBJ2-7 | TRBV9 | - | CASSGTGWGSEQYF | TGTGCCAGCAGCGGAACCGGATGGGGGTCCGAGCAGTACTTC
- | TRBJ2-2 | TRBV21-1 | - | CASSPLPRYEGRTGELFF | TGTGCCAGCAGCCCCCTCCCCCGCTATGAGGGGAGGACCGGGGAGCTGTTTTTT
- | TRBJ1-1 | TRBV12-5 | - | CASGLGGIEAFF | TGTGCTAGTGGTTTGGGCGGGATTGAAGCTTTCTTT
- | TRBJ1-2 | TRBV29-1 | - | CSVGGDRPTGGYTF | TGCAGCGTCGGGGGGGACCGCCCGACCGGGGGCTACACCTTC
- | TRBJ2-7 | TRBV2 | - | CARGKRSYEQYF | TGTGCTAGGGGGAAGAGGTCCTACGAGCAGTACTTC
- | TRBJ2-5 | TRBV5-1 | TRBD2 | CASSLLPRGAQYF | TGCGCCAGCAGCTTGTTGCCCCGGGGGGCCCAGTACTTC
- | TRBJ2-7 | TRBV5-5 | TRBD1 | CASMDRSSYEQYF | TGTGCCAGCATGGACAGGAGCTCCTACGAGCAGTACTTC
- | TRBJ1-2 | TRBV9 | TRBD1 | CASSVDRGATGYTF | TGTGCCAGCAGCGTGGACAGGGGGGCTACTGGCTACACCTTC
few | TRBJ2-3 | TRBV4-1 | - | CASSQLRTSTDTQYF | TGCGCCAGCAGCCAATTGAGGACTAGCACAGATACGCAGTATTTT
- | TRBJ2-1 | TRBV4-1 | - | CASSQDQRQGGYNEQFF | TGCGCCAGCAGCCAAGATCAGAGGCAGGGGGGCTACAATGAGCAGTTCTTC
- | TRBJ1-1 | TRBV5-1 | - | CASSFGVRDTEAFF | TGCGCCAGCAGCTTTGGGGTTAGGGACACTGAAGCTTTCTTT
few | TRBJ1-2 | TRBV4-3 | TRBD1 | CASSQVGPGQGTYGYTF | TGCGCCAGCAGCCAAGTAGGGCCGGGACAGGGGACCTATGGCTACACCTTC
few | TRBJ2-2 | TRBV5-6 | - | CASSLARLDTGELFF | TGTGCCAGCAGCTTGGCCCGGTTGGACACCGGGGAGCTGTTTTTT